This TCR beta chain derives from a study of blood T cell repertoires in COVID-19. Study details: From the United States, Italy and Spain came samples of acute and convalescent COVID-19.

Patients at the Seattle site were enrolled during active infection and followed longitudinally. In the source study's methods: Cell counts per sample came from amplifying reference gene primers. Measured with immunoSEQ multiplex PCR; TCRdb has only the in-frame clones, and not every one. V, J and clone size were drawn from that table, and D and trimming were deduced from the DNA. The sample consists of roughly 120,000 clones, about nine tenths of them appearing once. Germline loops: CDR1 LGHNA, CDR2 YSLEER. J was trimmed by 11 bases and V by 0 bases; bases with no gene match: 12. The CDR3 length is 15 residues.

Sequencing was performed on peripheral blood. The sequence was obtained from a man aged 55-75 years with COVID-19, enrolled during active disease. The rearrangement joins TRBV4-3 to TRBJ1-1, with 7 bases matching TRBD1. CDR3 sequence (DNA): TGCGCCAGCAGCCAAGAGAGAACAGGGGCGTTCGCTGCTTTCTTT. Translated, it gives CASSQERTGAFAAFF.